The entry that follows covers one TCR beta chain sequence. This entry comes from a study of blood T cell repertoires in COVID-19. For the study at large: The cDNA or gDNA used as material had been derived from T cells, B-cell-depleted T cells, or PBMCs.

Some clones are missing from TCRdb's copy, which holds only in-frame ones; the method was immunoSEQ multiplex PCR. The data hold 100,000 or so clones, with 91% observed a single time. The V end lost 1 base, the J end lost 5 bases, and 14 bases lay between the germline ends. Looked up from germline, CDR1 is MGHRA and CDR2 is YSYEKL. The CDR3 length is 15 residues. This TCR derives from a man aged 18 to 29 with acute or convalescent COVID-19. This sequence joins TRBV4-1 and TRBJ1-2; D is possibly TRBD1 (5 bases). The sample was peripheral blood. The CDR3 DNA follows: TGCGCCAGCAGCCAAGCTATAACAGGAGGGTATGGCTACACCTTC. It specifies CASSQAITGGYGYTF.